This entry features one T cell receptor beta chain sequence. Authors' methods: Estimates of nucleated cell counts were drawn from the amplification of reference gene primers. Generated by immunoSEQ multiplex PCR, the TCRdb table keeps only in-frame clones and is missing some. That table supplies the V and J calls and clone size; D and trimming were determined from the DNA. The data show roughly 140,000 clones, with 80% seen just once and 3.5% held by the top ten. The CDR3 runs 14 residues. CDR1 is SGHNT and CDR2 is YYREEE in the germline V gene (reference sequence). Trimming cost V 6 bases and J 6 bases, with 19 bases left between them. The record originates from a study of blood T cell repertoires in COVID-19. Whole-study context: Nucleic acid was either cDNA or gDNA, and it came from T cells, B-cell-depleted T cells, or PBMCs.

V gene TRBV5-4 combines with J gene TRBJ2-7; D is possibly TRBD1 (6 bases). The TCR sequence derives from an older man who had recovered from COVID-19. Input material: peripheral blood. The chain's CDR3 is CASTQWNRVAEQYF. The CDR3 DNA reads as TGTGCCAGCACCCAGTGGAACAGGGTTGCCGAGCAGTACTTC.